The present TCR beta chain was sequenced within a study of blood T cells in healthy people across ages. Combining a sample-barcoded 5' primer with a J-beta primer mix, a second PCR ran for about 7 to 11 cycles. MiXCR was run by TCRdb on the 5' RACE reads, yielding one entry per CDR3 protein. The sample records roughly 790,000 distinct CDR3 sequences, about 40% being singletons. The trim removed 7 bases at V and 0 bases at J, leaving 7 bases unmatched. The CDR3 runs 15 residues. Germline-derived CDR1 and CDR2 are SEHNR and FQNEAQ (reference sequence). As to this clonotype: Its antigen is not known.

Study-wide findings and caveats: It was the long-lived donors that had more naive CD4+ cells and higher diversity than aged donors.

The sequence was collected from a woman aged 55-69 years in good health. The chain couples TRBV7-9 to TRBJ2-5; 8 bases agree with TRBD2. Sequencing was carried out using blood. DNA of the CDR3: TGTGCCAGCAACAGACCAGCGGGGGACCAAGAGACCCAGTACTTC. Amino acid sequence: CASNRPAGDQETQYF.